The T cell receptor beta chain under discussion was sequenced for a study of blood T cell repertoires in COVID-19 (dated by TCRdb to the early 2020s). Background on the whole study: Collaborator samples came from the United States, Italy and Spain and covered acute and convalescent phases of COVID-19. Samples came from the ongoing ImmuneRACE study (first 160 participants) plus 1,254 subjects from 6 global collaborators. Where HLA class I and class II types were available, the types were taken from metadata supplied by the sample provider, not from assay-based typing. Deeply sampled blood TCRbeta repertoires from subjects exposed to, actively infected with, or recovered from COVID-19 were included in the dataset. The repertoires were made available in a free public database intended to serve as a resource for research on the immune response to SARS-CoV-2. The material from the prospective study consisted of cDNA or gDNA derived from T cells, B-cell-depleted T cells, or PBMCs. Sample metadata almost always included a de-identified subject ID, COVID-19 status, age in years and sex.

On this clone itself: Its antigen is currently not known. Base qualities are missing; no much larger clone stands one base away.

Including cysteine and phenylalanine, the CDR3 has 17 amino acids. The DNA shown is the 51-base CDR3, in frame from base 1. Trimming removed 4 bases from V and 0 bases from J, leaving 16 bases between the germline ends. For CDR1 and CDR2, the germline V gene (reference sequence) lists WNHNN and SYGVQD. TCRbeta CDR3 regions were amplified from genomic DNA by means of the immunoSEQ Assay, a bias-controlled multiplex PCR. On the study's bioinformatics: Within the assay, amplification of reference gene primers was used to estimate how many nucleated cells each sample contained. To quantify the absolute abundance of each unique TCRbeta CDR3 rearrangement, sequence reads were collapsed and filtered. For each sample, productive Simpson clonality was calculated as the square root of Simpson's diversity index over productive rearrangements. TCRdb retrieved this table from immuneACCESS and kept in-frame rearrangements only. Not all clones are present; in checked studies, unresolved V genes account for under half, and no reason is known for the remainder. The V and J calls and clone size are taken from that table; D and trimming were inferred from the DNA. For this sample there are about 150,000 clones; under 95% appear just once. The ten largest clones take up less than 0.6% of the sample.

The study at large found these results: The quantity of clinical and demographic metadata differed by source and by participant and was supplied without curation.

The collaborating institutions used their own protocols to collect whole blood in K2EDTA tubes. For TCRbeta analysis, collaborators shipped samples as frozen whole blood, isolated PBMCs, or DNA extracted from either of those sample types. This receptor was taken from a man aged 45 to 65 with acute or convalescent COVID-19. Input material: peripheral blood. This sequence uses TRBV10-1 and TRBJ1-5; a tentative D match to TRBD1 spans 5 bases. In nucleotides, the sequence is TGCGCCAGCAGTGTAAGACAGAAAGTTAATAGCAATCAGCCCCAGCATTTT. Its protein product is CASSVRQKVNSNQPQHF.